The sequence of this T cell receptor beta chain was determined in a study of blood T cell repertoires in COVID-19. Study context: Italy, Spain and the United States were the sources of the convalescent and acute COVID-19 samples. Sources were T cells, B-cell-depleted T cells, or PBMCs; the material itself was cDNA or gDNA.

Measured with immunoSEQ multiplex PCR; TCRdb has only the in-frame clones, and not every one. In the table there are some 200,000 clones, 80% of which are singletons. Assignments of participants to cohorts depended upon their own reported clinical history. The CDR3 extends over 14 amino acids. V was clipped by 6 bases and J by 2 bases; unmatched bases: 6. Germline V gene lookup returns CDR1 SNHLY and CDR2 FYNNEI. The clonotype was recovered from a woman aged 40 to 50 with acute COVID-19. Specimen: PBMCs or T cells enriched from blood (not recorded which). The rearrangement links TRBV2 to TRBJ2-7, with 8 nucleotides matching TRBD1. Here the CDR3 DNA reads TGTGCCAGCAGCCGCAGGGGGCTCACCTACGAGCAGTACTTC. Its protein is CASSRRGLTYEQYF.